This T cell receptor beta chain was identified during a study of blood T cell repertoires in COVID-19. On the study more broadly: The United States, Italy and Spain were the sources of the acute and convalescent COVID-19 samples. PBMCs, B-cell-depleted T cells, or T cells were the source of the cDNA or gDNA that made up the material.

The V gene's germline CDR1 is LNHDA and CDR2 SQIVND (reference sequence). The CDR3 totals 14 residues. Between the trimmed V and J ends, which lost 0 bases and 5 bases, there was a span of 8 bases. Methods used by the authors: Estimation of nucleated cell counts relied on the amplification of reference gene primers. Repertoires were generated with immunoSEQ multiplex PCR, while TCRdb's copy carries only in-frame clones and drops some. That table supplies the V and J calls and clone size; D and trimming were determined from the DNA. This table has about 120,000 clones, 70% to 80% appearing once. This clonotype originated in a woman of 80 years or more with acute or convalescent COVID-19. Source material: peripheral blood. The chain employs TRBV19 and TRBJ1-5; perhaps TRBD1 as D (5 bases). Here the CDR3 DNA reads TGTGCCAGTAGTATAGACGGGGGGGATCAGCCCCAGCATTTT. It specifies CASSIDGGDQPQHF.